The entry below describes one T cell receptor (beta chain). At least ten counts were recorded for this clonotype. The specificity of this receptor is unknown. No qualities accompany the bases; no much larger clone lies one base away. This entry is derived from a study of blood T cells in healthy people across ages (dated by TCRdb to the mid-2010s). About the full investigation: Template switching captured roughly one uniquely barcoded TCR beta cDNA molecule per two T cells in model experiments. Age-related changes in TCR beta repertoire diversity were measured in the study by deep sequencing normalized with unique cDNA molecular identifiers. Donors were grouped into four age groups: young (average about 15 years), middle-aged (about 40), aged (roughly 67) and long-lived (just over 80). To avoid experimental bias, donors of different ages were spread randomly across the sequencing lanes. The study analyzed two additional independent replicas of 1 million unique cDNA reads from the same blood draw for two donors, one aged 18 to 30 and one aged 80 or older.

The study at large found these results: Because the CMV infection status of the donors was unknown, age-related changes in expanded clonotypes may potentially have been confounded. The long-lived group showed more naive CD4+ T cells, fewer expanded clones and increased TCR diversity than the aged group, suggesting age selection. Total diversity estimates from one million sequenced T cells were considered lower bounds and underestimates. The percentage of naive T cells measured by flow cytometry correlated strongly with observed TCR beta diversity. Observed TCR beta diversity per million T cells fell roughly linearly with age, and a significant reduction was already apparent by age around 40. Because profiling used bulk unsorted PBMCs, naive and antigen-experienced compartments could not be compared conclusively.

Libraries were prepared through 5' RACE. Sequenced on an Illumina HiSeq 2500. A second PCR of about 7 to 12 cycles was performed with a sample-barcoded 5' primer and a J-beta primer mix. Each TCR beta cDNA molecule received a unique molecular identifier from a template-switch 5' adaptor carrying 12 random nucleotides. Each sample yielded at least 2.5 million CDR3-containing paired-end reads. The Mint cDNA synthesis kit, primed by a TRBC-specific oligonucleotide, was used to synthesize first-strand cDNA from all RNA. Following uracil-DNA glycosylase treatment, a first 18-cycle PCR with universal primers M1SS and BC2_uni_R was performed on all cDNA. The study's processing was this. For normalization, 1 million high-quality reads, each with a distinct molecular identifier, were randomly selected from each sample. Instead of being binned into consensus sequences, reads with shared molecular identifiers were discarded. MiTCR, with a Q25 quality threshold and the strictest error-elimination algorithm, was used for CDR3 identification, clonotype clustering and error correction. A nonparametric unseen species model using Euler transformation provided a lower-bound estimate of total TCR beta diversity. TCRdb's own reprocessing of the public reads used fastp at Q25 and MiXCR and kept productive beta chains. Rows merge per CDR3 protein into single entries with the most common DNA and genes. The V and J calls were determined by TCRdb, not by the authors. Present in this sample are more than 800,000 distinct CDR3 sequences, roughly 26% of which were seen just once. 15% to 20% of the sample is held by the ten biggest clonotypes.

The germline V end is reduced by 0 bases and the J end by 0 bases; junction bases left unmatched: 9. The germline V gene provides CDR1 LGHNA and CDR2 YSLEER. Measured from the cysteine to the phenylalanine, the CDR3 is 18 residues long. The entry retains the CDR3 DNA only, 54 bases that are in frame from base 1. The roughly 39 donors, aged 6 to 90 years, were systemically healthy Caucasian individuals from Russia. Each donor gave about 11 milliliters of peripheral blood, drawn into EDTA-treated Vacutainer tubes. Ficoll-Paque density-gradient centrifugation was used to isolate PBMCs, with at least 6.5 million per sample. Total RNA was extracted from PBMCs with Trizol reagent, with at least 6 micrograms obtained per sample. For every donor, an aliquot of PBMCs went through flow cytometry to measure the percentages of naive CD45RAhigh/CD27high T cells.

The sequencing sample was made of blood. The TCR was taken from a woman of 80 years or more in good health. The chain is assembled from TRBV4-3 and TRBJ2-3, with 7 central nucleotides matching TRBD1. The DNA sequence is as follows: TGCGCCAGCAGCCAAGATGTTGGACAGGCCTTTAGCACAGATACGCAGTATTTT. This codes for CASSQDVGQAFSTDTQYF.